A single sample is the source of the 25 T cell receptor beta chains below, sequenced in a study of blood T cell repertoires in COVID-19 (dated by TCRdb to the early 2020s). Libraries came from the immunoSEQ multiplex PCR assay. TCRdb provides this immuneACCESS table in a form limited to in-frame rearrangements. Some clones are lacking; in checked studies, under half of them reflect an unresolved V gene, and why the rest are absent is not known. The sample profile shows roughly 150,000 clones; approximately 79% of them were found once. The ten largest clonotypes hold 7.5% to 8.5% of the sample. The sequenced material came from peripheral blood. These receptors were taken from a woman aged 55-70 years with COVID-19, enrolled during active disease.

This clone was seen only a few times. The CDR3 spells CASSVQGWDTEAFF. The CDR3 nucleotides read TGTGCCAGCAGTGTACAGGGATGGGACACTGAAGCTTTCTTT. This rearrangement joins TRBV27 to TRBJ1-1, with TRBD1 as a possible D gene (6 bases). V was shortened by 5 bases and J by 3 bases, with 13 bases between the two germline ends. Germline lookup yields CDR1 MNHEY and CDR2 SMNVEV (reference sequence). The CDR3 spans 14 residues.

The chain uses TRBV7-3 and TRBJ2-2; D gene ambiguous. CDR3 length: 16 amino acids. Germline CDR1 and CDR2: SGHTA and FQGTGA. The V end was cut by 4 bases, the J end by 2 bases, with 14 bases between. The CDR3 region is CASSSSPAVNTGELFF. The CDR3 DNA follows: TGTGCCAGCAGCTCCTCCCCGGCGGTTAACACCGGGGAGCTGTTTTTT.

This clone came up once. This chain links TRBV28 with TRBJ1-2; the D gene is possibly TRBD1 (5 bases). The CDR3 is made up of 13 amino acids. The germline V and J ends were trimmed by 5 bases and 7 bases, with 14 bases remaining between them. Germline assignment: CDR1 MDHEN and CDR2 SYDVKM. The CDR3 sequence: CASSTPGRAGYTF. The CDR3 nucleotides are TGTGCCAGCAGTACCCCGGGCAGGGCTGGCTACACCTTC.

This chain uses TRBV12-3 or TRBV12-4 with TRBJ1-1; 7 bases align to TRBD1. This CDR3 contains 12 residues. J gave up 8 bases and V 7 bases, and 7 bases lay outside the gene matches. CDR3 loop: CASTPRTGEAFF. The CDR3 DNA is TGTGCCAGCACCCCAAGGACAGGAGAAGCTTTCTTT.

The CDR3, as DNA: TGTGCCAGTAGTTGGGGGCCAGGGGCCAACGTCCTGACTTTC. Protein sequence: CASSWGPGANVLTF. This chain uses TRBV19 with TRBJ2-6; D is possibly TRBD1 (6 bases). The CDR3 runs to 14 residues. Germline CDR1 LNHDA, CDR2 SQIVND (reference sequence). V lost 5 bases and J lost 4, with 9 bases in between.

This clone was seen once. The chain carries TRBV27 and TRBJ2-5; unclear D gene. Looked up from germline, CDR1 is MNHEY and CDR2 is SMNVEV (reference sequence). The CDR3 is 13 amino acids. Trimming pared 3 bases from V and 5 bases from J, leaving 10 bases between. The CDR3 region has the DNA TGTGCCAGCAGTTTCCGGGTTTACGAGACCCAGTACTTC. As protein: CASSFRVYETQYF.

This chain connects TRBV5-1 to TRBJ2-5, with 11 bases identical to TRBD2. CDR1 and CDR2 (germline): SGHRS, YFSETQ. The length of the CDR3 is 16 residues. V shed 3 bases and J 1 base; nucleotides not matched to a gene: 5. CDR3 region: CASSSTGTSGQETQYF. In DNA form, the CDR3 reads TGCGCCAGCAGCTCGACCGGGACTAGCGGCCAAGAGACCCAGTACTTC.

This chain connects TRBV19 to TRBJ2-1; TRBD2 aligns across 7 bases. Losses at the gene ends were 5 bases for V and 9 bases for J; bases not matched to a gene: 13. From germline, CDR1 is LNHDA and CDR2 SQIVND (reference sequence). This CDR3 has 15 residues. DNA for the CDR3: TGTGCCAGTAGTCCTTCTCGCGGGAGCGGTGGTGAGCAGTTCTTC. Amino acids: CASSPSRGSGGEQFF.

This rearrangement joins TRBV3-1 (or the pseudogene TRBV3-2) to TRBJ1-5; D is unclear. The V gene lost 0 bases and the J gene lost 7 bases, with 7 bases spanning the gap. Germline CDR1 reads LGHDT; CDR2 reads YNNKEL (reference sequence). The CDR3 is 13 residues long. The DNA for the CDR3 is TGTGCCAGCAGCCAAGACAGAACACAGCCCCAGCATTTT. Encoded protein: CASSQDRTQPQHF.

This rearrangement joins TRBV3-1 (or the pseudogene TRBV3-2) to TRBJ1-1, with no clear D. The V gene lost 0 bases and the J gene lost 0 bases, with 11 bases spanning the gap. Germline V lookup: CDR1 LGHDT, CDR2 YNNKEL (reference sequence). The CDR3 is made up of 16 amino acids. The CDR3: CASSQDPGDLNTEAFF. In DNA, the CDR3 is TGTGCCAGCAGCCAAGATCCCGGGGATTTGAACACTGAAGCTTTCTTT.

This clone has more than one count but fewer than ten. At the DNA level, this CDR3 is encoded by other sequences in the same sample as well. The J gene is TRBJ1-2, the V gene TRBV19, with unresolved D. Germline values: CDR1 LNHDA, CDR2 SQIVND (reference sequence). V was cut by 3 bases and J by 4 bases, with 9 bases left in between. This CDR3 spans 13 amino acids. The CDR3, as DNA: TGTGCCAGTAGTATCGCAGGATCCTATGGCTACACCTTC. Its translation: CASSIAGSYGYTF.

The chain joins TRBV25-1 to TRBJ2-6, with TRBD1 identical over 8 bases. The CDR3 runs to 17 residues. The V gene's germline CDR1 is MGHDK and CDR2 SYGVNS. V was clipped by 3 bases and J by 5 bases; unmatched bases: 9. DNA of the CDR3: TGTGCCAGCAGTGATCCGGGACAGGTCGTTTGGGCCAACGTCCTGACTTTC. Protein: CASSDPGQVVWANVLTF.

The gene calls are TRBV5-1 and TRBJ1-1; the match to TRBD1 covers 8 bases. V lost 4 bases, J lost 1 base, and 3 bases stayed unmatched. Germline CDR1 SGHRS, CDR2 YFSETQ. The CDR3 totals 14 residues. The CDR3 sequence is CASSHGQGNTEAFF. In nucleotides, the CDR3 is TGCGCCAGCAGCCACGGACAGGGGAACACTGAAGCTTTCTTT.

The chain combines TRBV7-8 with TRBJ1-2; D might be TRBD1 (5 bases). CDR1 is SGHVS, CDR2 FQNEAQ, per germline. The CDR3 sequence is 12 residues long. Trimming removed 7 bases from V and 4 bases from J, with 10 bases in between. This CDR3 reads CASTIDSYGYTF. The CDR3 DNA follows: TGTGCCAGCACCATAGACAGCTATGGCTACACCTTC.

This rearrangement joins TRBV6-1 to TRBJ2-2; TRBD1 agrees at 8 bases. The CDR3 runs 13 residues. Germline V gene lookup returns CDR1 MNHNS and CDR2 SASEGT. Unmatched junction bases numbered 1, after V lost 3 bases and J lost 7 bases. DNA for the CDR3: TGTGCCAGCAGTGACAGGGGGCGCGGGGAGCTGTTTTTT. Translated: CASSDRGRGELFF.

The chain joins TRBV5-4 to TRBJ2-7, with TRBD2 matching over 8 bases. Germline assignment: CDR1 SGHNT and CDR2 YYREEE (reference sequence). Trimming took 0 bases from V and 3 from J; bases not matched to a gene: 5. This CDR3 is 15 amino acids long. The CDR3 sequence: CASSLEVGTSYEQYF. The DNA for the CDR3 is TGTGCCAGCAGCTTGGAGGTTGGGACTAGCTACGAGCAGTACTTC. Full variable domain (remainder filled in from reference TRBV5-4 and TRBJ2-7): ETGVTQSPTHLIKTRGQQVTLRCSSQSGHNTVSWYQQALGQGPQFIFQYYREEENGRGNFPPRFSGLQFPNYSSELNVNALELDDSALYLCASSLEVGTSYEQYFGPGTRLTVT.

This clone has a handful of counts. The rearrangement links TRBV27 to TRBJ1-5, with D maybe TRBD1 (6 bases). The length of the CDR3 is 16 residues. V lost 7 bases and J lost 6, with 22 bases in between. In germline, CDR1 is MNHEY, CDR2 SMNVEV (reference sequence). This chain's CDR3 is CASTVQSGAGGQPQHF. The CDR3, as DNA: TGTGCCAGCACCGTCCAGTCAGGGGCTGGAGGTCAGCCCCAGCATTTT.

The gene calls are TRBV9 and TRBJ2-2, with 8 bases that match TRBD1. CDR1 SGDLS and CDR2 YYNGEE come from the germline V gene. The CDR3 extends over 17 amino acids. The V gene end was trimmed by 0 bases and the J gene end by 2 bases; junction bases not matched to a gene: 6. CDR3 residues: CASSVESQGVNTGELFF. The CDR3, as DNA: TGTGCCAGCAGCGTAGAGTCACAGGGGGTAAACACCGGGGAGCTGTTTTTT.

This chain links TRBV10-3 with TRBJ2-2; 9 nucleotides match TRBD1. The germline V gene encodes CDR1 ENHRY and CDR2 SYGVKD. The CDR3 contains 18 residues. V lost 5 bases and J lost 4; bases outside the gene matches: 14. CDR3 loop: CAISLPRDRVGSTGELFF. CDR3 nucleotides: TGTGCCATCAGTCTGCCCCGGGACAGGGTCGGTAGCACCGGGGAGCTGTTTTTT.

This chain uses TRBV12-3 or TRBV12-4 with TRBJ2-5, with D possibly TRBD2 on 6 matching bases. This CDR3 has 13 amino acids. V lost 6 bases, J lost 4 bases, and 12 bases lay in between. This chain's CDR3 is CASSQTGAETQYF. In DNA form, the CDR3 reads TGTGCCAGCAGCCAAACGGGAGCAGAGACCCAGTACTTC.

This clone turned up a few times. The chain has TRBV6-5 and TRBJ1-5; TRBD1 might be the D (5 bases). V was shortened by 6 bases and J by 1 base, with 13 bases between the two germline ends. The CDR3 is 15 amino acids. CDR1 and CDR2 from the germline V gene are MNHEY and SVGAGI. CDR3 nucleotides: TGTGCCAGCAGGGGGGGGACGGTAAGCAATCAGCCCCAGCATTTT. Its translation: CASRGGTVSNQPQHF.

This chain uses TRBV7-8 with TRBJ2-1; TRBD1 matches 7 bases. J was trimmed by 3 bases and V by 4 bases; bases with no gene match: 3. CDR1 SGHVS and CDR2 FQNEAQ come from the germline V gene. CDR3 length: 14 residues. CDR3: CASSSGTDYNEQFF. The CDR3 DNA reads as TGTGCCAGCAGCTCCGGGACAGACTACAATGAGCAGTTCTTC.

The chain links TRBV7-8 to TRBJ1-3; possible D gene TRBD1, 5 bases. Trimming pared 4 bases from V and 3 bases from J, leaving 13 bases between. The CDR3 length is 15 residues. Germline CDR1 is SGHVS and CDR2 is FQNEAQ. The DNA of the CDR3 is TGTGCCAGCAGCTCCAGGGAAGTGAATGGAAACACCATATATTTT. It specifies CASSSREVNGNTIYF.

The rearrangement uses TRBV10-3 and TRBJ1-5, with TRBD1 matching over 9 bases. This CDR3 spans 14 amino acids. CDR1 and CDR2 from the germline V gene are ENHRY and SYGVKD. V gave up 9 bases and J gave up 2 bases; unmatched junction bases: 5. For the CDR3, the DNA is TGTGCCATACAGGGGGCGGCGGGCAATCAGCCCCAGCATTTT. It is translated as CAIQGAAGNQPQHF.

In its sample, this clone was seen a few times. The chain links TRBV6-5 to TRBJ2-1; 9 bases align to TRBD1. The trim removed 8 bases at V and 4 bases at J, leaving 3 bases unmatched. The germline CDR1 and CDR2 sequences are MNHEY and SVGAGI. CDR3 length equals 13 residues. The CDR3 protein is CASGQGRYNEQFF. The CDR3 bases are TGTGCCAGCGGACAGGGGAGGTACAATGAGCAGTTCTTC.